The clone carrying this TCR beta chain has just a few counts. Its specificity is unknown. Samples came from axillary lymph nodes draining the breast cancer. Germline CDR1 LNHDA, CDR2 SQIVND (reference sequence). The CDR3 runs 14 residues. V trimming: 8 bases; J trimming: 6 bases; junction bases outside the gene matches: 9. The sample comes from a study of breast tumors, draining lymph nodes, adjacent tissues. Points from the study as a whole: Compared with basal-like, luminal-like tumors shared significantly more repertoire with nontumor tissue.

In TCRdb, the multiplex PCR reads were re-called with MiXCR into one record per CDR3 protein. Of 200,000 or so distinct CDR3 sequences in the sample, over 25% were seen once. This clonotype originated in a female donor with breast cancer. Some clones in this sample may be carry-over from other donors' samples. The chain has TRBV19 and TRBJ1-1; 10 bases match TRBD1. The sequenced sample was axillary lymph node tissue. The CDR3 loop is CASLTGTGASEAFF. For the CDR3, the DNA is TGTGCCAGTCTAACCGGGACAGGGGCATCTGAAGCTTTCTTT.